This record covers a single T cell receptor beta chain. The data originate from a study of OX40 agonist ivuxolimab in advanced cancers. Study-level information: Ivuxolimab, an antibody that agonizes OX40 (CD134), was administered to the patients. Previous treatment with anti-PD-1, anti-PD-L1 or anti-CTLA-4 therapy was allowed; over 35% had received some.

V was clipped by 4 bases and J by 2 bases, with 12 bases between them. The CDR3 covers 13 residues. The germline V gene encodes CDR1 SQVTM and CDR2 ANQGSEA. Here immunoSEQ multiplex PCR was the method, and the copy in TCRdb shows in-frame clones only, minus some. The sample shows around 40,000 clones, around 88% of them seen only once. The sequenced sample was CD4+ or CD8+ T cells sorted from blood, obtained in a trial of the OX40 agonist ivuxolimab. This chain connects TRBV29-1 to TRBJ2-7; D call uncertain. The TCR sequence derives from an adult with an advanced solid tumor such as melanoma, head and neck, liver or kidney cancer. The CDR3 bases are TGCAGCGTTGTTGGCAAACCCACCTACGAGCAGTACTTC. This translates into CSVVGKPTYEQYF.